The rows below give T cell receptor beta chains drawn from one sample of a study of blood T cell repertoires in COVID-19. TCRdb keeps only in-frame clones here, not all; method: immunoSEQ multiplex PCR. Of some 87,000 clones listed, 81% are singletons. The specimen sequenced was peripheral blood. The receptors come from a human donor in a cohort sampled during active COVID-19. Each CDR3 is given with its conserved first and last residue. Each record gives: CDR3 protein, CDR3 DNA, clone size, J gene, V gene, D gene. D genes are given only for firm matches. Expanded clones get a size class; other rows say once, few or many, or leave the size out.

CDR3: CAWSGGQGGSLYNEQFF
DNA: TGTGCCTGGAGTGGCGGACAGGGGGGATCACTTTACAATGAGCAGTTCTTC
size: once
J: TRBJ2-1
V: TRBV30
D: TRBD1

CDR3: CASSHQTGGGYEQYF
DNA: TGTGCCAGCAGCCATCAGACAGGGGGGGGCTACGAGCAGTACTTC
size: once
J: TRBJ2-7
V: TRBV28
D: TRBD1

CDR3: CASSLVPTTYQETQYF
DNA: TGCGCCAGCAGCTTGGTTCCGACAACGTACCAAGAGACCCAGTACTTC
size: .
J: TRBJ2-5
V: TRBV5-1
D: .

CDR3: CAGHPGGRGSYNEQFF
DNA: TGTGCCGGCCATCCGGGGGGACGAGGGTCCTACAATGAGCAGTTCTTC
size: .
J: TRBJ2-1
V: TRBV7-2
D: TRBD2

CDR3: CASSIDLGDGGGGPYGYTF
DNA: TGTGCCAGTAGTATAGATCTAGGAGATGGAGGAGGAGGCCCTTATGGCTACACCTTC
size: .
J: TRBJ1-2
V: TRBV19
D: .

CDR3: CASSKSDRQNSPLHF
DNA: TGTGCCAGTAGTAAGTCGGACAGGCAAAATTCACCCCTCCACTTT
size: .
J: TRBJ1-6
V: TRBV19
D: TRBD1

CDR3: CASSSDKEYQPQHF
DNA: TGTGCCAGCAGCTCGGACAAAGAATATCAGCCCCAGCATTTT
size: .
J: TRBJ1-5
V: TRBV7-2
D: .

CDR3: CASSQQGTAEKLFF
DNA: TGCGCCAGCAGCCAACAGGGGACGGCTGAAAAACTGTTTTTT
size: .
J: TRBJ1-4
V: TRBV4-3
D: .

CDR3: CASSFVLGQGTNEQFF
DNA: TGTGCCAGCAGTTTCGTCTTGGGACAGGGAACCAATGAGCAGTTCTTC
size: .
J: TRBJ2-1
V: TRBV6-2/TRBV6-3
D: TRBD1

CDR3: CASSPGLFYEQYF
DNA: TGTGCCAGCAGCCCGGGACTGTTCTACGAGCAGTACTTC
size: .
J: TRBJ2-7
V: TRBV6-5
D: .

CDR3: CASSQGNGGNEKLFF
DNA: TGTGCCAGCAGCCAAGGCAATGGGGGGAATGAAAAACTGTTTTTT
size: .
J: TRBJ1-4
V: TRBV14
D: .

CDR3: CASSLGAPVDTQYF
DNA: TGTGCCAGCAGCTTGGGGGCCCCGGTAGATACGCAGTATTTT
size: .
J: TRBJ2-3
V: TRBV5-6
D: .

CDR3: CASSIIQGGYNEQFF
DNA: TGTGCCAGTAGTATAATACAGGGTGGCTACAATGAGCAGTTCTTC
size: .
J: TRBJ2-1
V: TRBV19
D: .

CDR3: CAISPGFGQPQHF
DNA: TGTGCCATCAGTCCAGGGTTTGGTCAGCCCCAGCATTTT
size: .
J: TRBJ1-5
V: TRBV10-3
D: .

CDR3: CASAEAGAGAGELFF
DNA: TGCGCCAGCGCAGAAGCGGGGGCAGGGGCCGGGGAGCTGTTTTTT
size: .
J: TRBJ2-2
V: TRBV5-1
D: TRBD2

CDR3: CAISEGHQLYSNQPQHF
DNA: TGTGCCATCAGTGAGGGGCACCAGCTATATAGCAATCAGCCCCAGCATTTT
size: .
J: TRBJ1-5
V: TRBV10-3
D: .

CDR3: CASSFEETQYF
DNA: TGCGCCAGCAGCTTCGAAGAGACCCAGTACTTC
size: .
J: TRBJ2-5
V: TRBV5-1
D: .

CDR3: CASSFGVEAFF
DNA: TGCGCCAGCAGCTTCGGGGTTGAAGCTTTCTTT
size: .
J: TRBJ1-1
V: TRBV5-1
D: .

CDR3: CASRDNLNTEAFF
DNA: TGTGCCAGCAGGGACAACTTAAACACTGAAGCTTTCTTT
size: .
J: TRBJ1-1
V: TRBV6-4
D: .

CDR3: CASTRTGGYGYTF
DNA: TGTGCCAGCACCCGGACCGGGGGCTATGGCTACACCTTC
size: .
J: TRBJ1-2
V: TRBV7-2
D: .

CDR3: CASSATGTGDEQYF
DNA: TGTGCCAGCAGCGCAACCGGGACAGGGGACGAGCAGTACTTC
size: once
J: TRBJ2-7
V: TRBV5-6
D: TRBD1

CDR3: CASSLEVESEAFF
DNA: TGTGCCAGCAGCTTGGAGGTTGAGAGTGAAGCTTTCTTT
size: .
J: TRBJ1-1
V: TRBV7-9
D: .

CDR3: CATSRQGTDTQYF
DNA: TGTGCCACCAGCCGCCAGGGCACAGATACGCAGTATTTT
size: once
J: TRBJ2-3
V: TRBV24-1
D: .

CDR3: CASTLRLSTEAFF
DNA: TGTGCCAGCACCTTAAGACTTTCTACTGAAGCTTTCTTT
size: .
J: TRBJ1-1
V: TRBV28
D: .

CDR3: CASSDSSGQETQYF
DNA: TGTGCCAGCAGTGACTCGTCAGGCCAAGAGACCCAGTACTTC
size: once
J: TRBJ2-5
V: TRBV2
D: .

CDR3: CASSWNRGKETQYF
DNA: TGTGCCAGCAGCTGGAACAGGGGGAAAGAGACCCAGTACTTC
size: .
J: TRBJ2-5
V: TRBV11-2
D: TRBD1

CDR3: CASSSRGDRNTEAFF
DNA: TGCGCCAGCAGCTCCAGGGGGGATCGAAACACTGAAGCTTTCTTT
size: .
J: TRBJ1-1
V: TRBV5-1
D: TRBD1

CDR3: CASSQEPDSSYEQYF
DNA: TGTGCCAGCAGCCAAGAGCCGGACAGCTCCTACGAGCAGTACTTC
size: few
J: TRBJ2-7
V: TRBV4-2
D: .

CDR3: CASSPDIEDTEAFF
DNA: TGTGCCAGCTCACCGGACATTGAGGACACTGAAGCTTTCTTT
size: .
J: TRBJ1-1
V: TRBV18
D: .

CDR3: CASSLGQDWKGYTF
DNA: TGTGCCAGCAGCTTGGGCCAGGACTGGAAGGGCTACACCTTC
size: .
J: TRBJ1-2
V: TRBV5-6
D: .

CDR3: CASSQGTSSEQYF
DNA: TGTGCCAGCAGCCAGGGTACGAGTTCCGAGCAGTACTTC
size: .
J: TRBJ2-7
V: TRBV7-3
D: .

CDR3: CASSVDSSYNEQFF
DNA: TGTGCCAGCAGCGTCGACAGCTCCTACAATGAGCAGTTCTTC
size: .
J: TRBJ2-1
V: TRBV9
D: .

CDR3: CAWRRQGFRAEQFF
DNA: TGTGCCTGGAGGCGACAGGGGTTTCGCGCTGAGCAGTTCTTC
size: many
J: TRBJ2-1
V: TRBV30
D: TRBD1

CDR3: CASSPRTGHSGNTIYF
DNA: TGTGCCAGCAGCCCACGGACAGGGCACTCTGGAAACACCATATATTTT
size: .
J: TRBJ1-3
V: TRBV11-1
D: TRBD1

CDR3: CASSERGAGGLYNEQFF
DNA: TGCGCCAGCAGTGAGCGGGGGGCGGGGGGCCTCTACAATGAGCAGTTCTTC
size: .
J: TRBJ2-1
V: TRBV10-1
D: TRBD2

CDR3: CASSAGTSTDTQYF
DNA: TGCGCCAGCAGCGCAGGAACTAGCACAGATACGCAGTATTTT
size: .
J: TRBJ2-3
V: TRBV10-1
D: .

CDR3: CASSQKGRTGSYEQYF
DNA: TGTGCCAGCAGCCAAAAAGGGAGGACAGGCTCCTACGAGCAGTACTTC
size: .
J: TRBJ2-7
V: TRBV3-1/TRBV3-2
D: .

CDR3: CASSLSYRDTQYF
DNA: TGTGCCAGCAGCCTTTCTTACAGAGATACGCAGTATTTT
size: few
J: TRBJ2-3
V: TRBV7-3
D: .

CDR3: CASSSRQGVKQPQHF
DNA: TGTGCCAGCAGCTCCAGACAGGGGGTCAAGCAGCCCCAGCATTTT
size: .
J: TRBJ1-5
V: TRBV7-2
D: TRBD1

CDR3: CASKLSPRGTGELFF
DNA: TGTGCCAGCAAGCTGTCGCCTCGAGGCACCGGGGAGCTGTTTTTT
size: .
J: TRBJ2-2
V: TRBV6-5
D: .

CDR3: CASSLARPNTEAFF
DNA: TGTGCCAGCAGCTTAGCGCGGCCTAACACTGAAGCTTTCTTT
size: few
J: TRBJ1-1
V: TRBV7-9
D: .

CDR3: CASSPGQGLWTDTQYF
DNA: TGTGCCAGCAGTCCGGGACAGGGGTTGTGGACAGATACGCAGTATTTT
size: .
J: TRBJ2-3
V: TRBV11-1
D: TRBD1